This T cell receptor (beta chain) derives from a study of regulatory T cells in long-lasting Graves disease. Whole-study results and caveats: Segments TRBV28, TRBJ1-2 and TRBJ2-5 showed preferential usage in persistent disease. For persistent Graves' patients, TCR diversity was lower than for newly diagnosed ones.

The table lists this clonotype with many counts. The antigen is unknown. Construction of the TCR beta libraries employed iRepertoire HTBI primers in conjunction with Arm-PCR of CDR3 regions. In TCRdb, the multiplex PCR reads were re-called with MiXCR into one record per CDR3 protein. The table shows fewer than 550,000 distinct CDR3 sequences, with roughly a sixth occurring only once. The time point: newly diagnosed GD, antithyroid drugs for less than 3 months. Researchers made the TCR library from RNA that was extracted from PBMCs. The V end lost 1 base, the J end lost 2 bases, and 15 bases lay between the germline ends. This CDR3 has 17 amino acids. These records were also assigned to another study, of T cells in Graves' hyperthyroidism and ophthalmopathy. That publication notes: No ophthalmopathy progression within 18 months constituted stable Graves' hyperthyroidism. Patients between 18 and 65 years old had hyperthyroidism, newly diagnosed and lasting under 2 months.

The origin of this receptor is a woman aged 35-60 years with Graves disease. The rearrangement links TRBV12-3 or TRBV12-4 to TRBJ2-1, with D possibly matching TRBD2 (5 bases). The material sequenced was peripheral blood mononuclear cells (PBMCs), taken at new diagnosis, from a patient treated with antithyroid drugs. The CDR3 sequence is CASSLGESVHPYNEQFF. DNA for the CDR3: TGTGCCAGCAGTTTAGGGGAGTCCGTCCACCCCTACAATGAGCAGTTCTTC.